The 22 T cell receptor beta chains given below trace back to one sample, sequenced in a study of CD8 T cells in ankylosing spondylitis. TCRdb reprocessed the 5' RACE reads via MiXCR and lists one record per CDR3 protein. The profile shows about 150,000 distinct CDR3 sequences, around 43% of them singletons. Sequencing used synovial fluid, either unsorted or a sorted T cell fraction (not recorded which). The receptor set was obtained from a male donor with ankylosing spondylitis.

This chain links TRBV9 with TRBJ2-1; D uncertain. The CDR3 runs 14 residues. V gave up 0 bases and J gave up 4 bases, with 8 bases separating them. CDR1 SGDLS and CDR2 YYNGEE come from the germline V gene. The CDR3 spells CASSVGAAYNEQFF. In nucleotides, the CDR3 is TGTGCCAGCAGCGTAGGCGCCGCTTACAATGAGCAGTTCTTC. The full variable domain, in which reference TRBV9 and TRBJ2-1 provide the parts outside the CDR3, is DSGVTQTPKHLITATGQRVTLRCSPRSGDLSVYWYQQSLDQGLQFLIQYYNGEERAKGNILERFSAQQFPDLHSELNLSSLELGDSALYFCASSVGAAYNEQFFGPGTRLTVL.

J is TRBJ2-7 and V is TRBV15; TRBD2 aligns across 10 bases. Germline V lookup: CDR1 LNHNV, CDR2 YYDKDF (reference sequence). The CDR3 spans 17 residues. The junction had 9 bases not matched to a gene; V was cut back by 0 bases and J by 4 bases. The CDR3 nucleotides read TGTGCCACCAGCAGAGATCCGTGGCTAGCGGGAGATTACGAGCAGTACTTC. As protein: CATSRDPWLAGDYEQYF.

The gene calls are TRBV15 and TRBJ2-1; D tentatively reads TRBD1 or TRBD2 (5 bases each). This CDR3 contains 12 residues. With 5 bases removed from V and 3 bases from J, the gap between germline ends came to 5 bases. Germline CDR1 and CDR2: LNHNV and YYDKDF (reference sequence). This chain's CDR3 is CATSGGYNEQFF. In nucleotides, the CDR3 is TGTGCCACCAGCGGGGGCTACAATGAGCAGTTCTTC. Supplemented by reference TRBV15 and TRBJ2-1, the full variable domain reads DAMVIQNPRYQVTQFGKPVTLSCSQTLNHNVMYWYQQKSSQAPKLLFHYYDKDFNNEADTPDNFQSRRPNTSFCFLDIRSPGLGDTAMYLCATSGGYNEQFFGPGTRLTVL.

J is TRBJ2-3 and V is TRBV6-1, with D unclear. Trimming cost V 6 bases and J 8 bases, with 18 bases left between them. Per the germline V gene, CDR1 is MNHNS and CDR2 is SASEGT. This CDR3 has 14 residues. The CDR3 loop is CASRTPSFWGTQYF. The CDR3 DNA follows: TGTGCCAGCAGGACCCCCAGCTTTTGGGGTACGCAGTATTTT.

This clonotype was counted many times. V usage is TRBV28 and J usage is TRBJ2-7; 10 bases match TRBD1. Per germline, CDR1 MDHEN and CDR2 SYDVKM. The CDR3 spans 16 residues. J gave up 6 bases and V 6 bases, and 14 bases lay outside the gene matches. CDR3 protein: CASSQPPGTGVLEQYF. CDR3 DNA sequence: TGTGCCAGCAGCCAACCTCCCGGGACAGGGGTCCTCGAGCAGTACTTC.

The chain joins TRBV28 to TRBJ1-6; D is unresolved. CDR3 length equals 17 residues. The ends were cut back, 4 bases at V and 7 bases at J, with 20 bases in the middle. CDR1 and CDR2 from the germline V gene are MDHEN and SYDVKM. The CDR3 DNA reads TGTGCCAGCAGTTCCCCTAGGGAGATTCGTCCGAATTCACCCCTCCACTTT. Encoded protein: CASSSPREIRPNSPLHF. Full variable domain (outside the CDR3, taken from reference TRBV28 and TRBJ1-6): DVKVTQSSRYLVKRTGEKVFLECVQDMDHENMFWYRQDPGLGLRLIYFSYDVKMKEKGDIPEGYSVSREKKERFSLILESASTNQTSMYLCASSSPREIRPNSPLHFGNGTRLTVT.

The gene calls are TRBV7-8 and TRBJ2-2, with 7 bases aligning to TRBD2. CDR1 is SGHVS and CDR2 is FQNEAQ in the germline V gene. V gave up 4 bases and J gave up 8 bases; unmatched junction bases: 10. CDR3 length: 15 amino acids. The CDR3 loop reads CASSYPGGGMGELFF. The CDR3 DNA follows: TGTGCCAGCAGCTACCCGGGCGGGGGTATGGGGGAGCTGTTTTTT.

The chain employs TRBV29-1 and TRBJ2-2; no definite D call. The CDR3 has 13 residues. The germline V and J ends were trimmed by 4 bases and 3 bases, with 9 bases remaining between them. CDR1 is SQVTM and CDR2 is ANQGSEA in the germline V gene. The CDR3 spells CSVGTRDTGELFF. CDR3 DNA: TGCAGCGTTGGCACCCGGGACACCGGGGAGCTGTTTTTT.

This clonotype was observed once. This chain joins TRBV7-8 and TRBJ2-1, with 7 bases identical to TRBD2. The CDR3 runs 16 residues. With V trimmed by 0 bases and J by 9 bases, 11 bases remained unmatched. CDR1 and CDR2 (germline): SGHVS, FQNEAQ. The chain's CDR3 is CASSLAAAGEVGEQFF. The DNA of the CDR3 is TGTGCCAGCAGCTTAGCGGCGGCGGGGGAGGTGGGTGAGCAGTTCTTC. The entire variable domain, with the rest obtained from reference TRBV7-8 and TRBJ2-1, is as follows: GAGVSQSPRYKVAKRGQDVALRCDPISGHVSLFWYQQALGQGPEFLTYFQNEAQLDKSGLPSDRFFAERPEGSVSTLKIQRTQQEDSAVYLCASSLAAAGEVGEQFFGPGTRLTVL.

CDR3 bases: TGTGCCAGCAGCTTTTTGGCGGTAGCCTACAATGAGCAGTTCTTC. It is translated as CASSFLAVAYNEQFF. The chain employs TRBV13 and TRBJ2-1; D uncertain. Trimming pared 3 bases from V and 2 bases from J, leaving 11 bases between. Germline CDR1 PRHDT, CDR2 FYEKMQ (reference sequence). This CDR3 is built from 15 residues.

The CDR3 region has the DNA TGTGCCAGCAGCTTAGTGAAGCTCAGCGGGGGGTGCACAGATACGCAGTATTTT. This gives the protein CASSLVKLSGGCTDTQYF. The chain carries TRBV11-2 and TRBJ2-3; 9 bases are shared with TRBD2. This CDR3 is built from 18 residues. Losses at the gene ends were 1 base for V and 1 base for J; bases not matched to a gene: 9. The germline gives CDR1 SGHAT, CDR2 FQNNGV.

This clonotype appeared once. This sequence joins TRBV5-8 and TRBJ2-3; TRBD1 might be the D (5 bases). Germline assignment: CDR1 SGHTS and CDR2 YDEGEE. Trimming removed 0 bases at V and 6 bases at J, with 17 bases between. The CDR3 runs to 16 residues. The CDR3 region has the DNA TGTGCCAGCAGCTTGGTGGGGCCCTCGATAGGGGATACGCAGTATTTT. Encoded protein: CASSLVGPSIGDTQYF.

The gene calls are TRBV29-1 and TRBJ1-2, with no clear D. Germline V gene sequence: CDR1 SQVTM, CDR2 ANQGSEA. The V end lost 3 bases, the J end lost 3 bases, and 8 bases lay between the germline ends. There are 12 residues in the CDR3. The CDR3 region is CSVEWVDYGYTF. The CDR3 DNA reads as TGCAGCGTTGAGTGGGTCGACTATGGCTACACCTTC.

CDR3 sequence (DNA): TGTGCCAGCAGACCCGCCCCGGGGACCTCGCGGGAAAAACTGTTTTTT. Its protein is CASRPAPGTSREKLFF. The chain carries TRBV5-5 and TRBJ1-4, with D tentatively TRBD1 (5 bases). There are 16 residues in the CDR3. V was trimmed by 5 bases and J by 8 bases, leaving 22 bases between them. From germline, CDR1 is SGHKS and CDR2 YYEKEE (reference sequence).

This chain uses TRBV7-8 with TRBJ2-7, with D tentatively TRBD2 (6 bases). Germline values: CDR1 SGHVS, CDR2 FQNEAQ. This CDR3 has 13 residues. V gave up 2 bases and J gave up 7 bases, with 12 bases separating them. The CDR3 DNA sequence: TGTGCCAGCAGCTTATGGGGACTCGGTGAGCAGTACTTC. It translates to CASSLWGLGEQYF.

Many counts were recorded for this clonotype. V is TRBV7-9 and J is TRBJ2-2; weak D call: TRBD2 (6 bases). The V gene's germline CDR1 is SEHNR and CDR2 FQNEAQ (reference sequence). Trimming shortened V by 5 bases and J by 0 bases, and 10 bases separated the two germline ends. The CDR3 length is 15 residues. The CDR3 reads CASSGGLSNTGELFF. DNA of the CDR3: TGTGCCAGCAGCGGCGGACTATCGAACACCGGGGAGCTGTTTTTT.

This clonotype was counted a single time. This chain connects TRBV6-1 to TRBJ1-4; TRBD1 matches at 9 bases. Trimming at V came to 6 bases and at J to 8 bases, leaving 10 bases not matched to a gene. This CDR3 region has 15 residues. Germline V lookup: CDR1 MNHNS, CDR2 SASEGT. The CDR3 protein is CASSQGGTGSEKLFF. The CDR3 bases are TGTGCCAGCAGCCAAGGGGGGACAGGGAGCGAAAAACTGTTTTTT.

This sequence joins TRBV7-9 and TRBJ2-1, with D maybe TRBD2 (5 bases). The CDR3 length is 15 residues. Looked up from germline, CDR1 is SEHNR and CDR2 is FQNEAQ (reference sequence). The V end was cut by 1 base, the J end by 4 bases, with 11 bases between. The CDR3 nucleotides read TGTGCCAGCAGCTTAGGGTTGGGAGAGTACAATGAGCAGTTCTTC. Residues: CASSLGLGEYNEQFF.

This clonotype was picked up a small number of times. This chain uses TRBV3-1 with TRBJ1-2; D remains ambiguous. There are 17 residues in the CDR3. V shed 1 base and J shed 3 bases, with 18 bases lying between them. Germline V lookup: CDR1 LGHDT, CDR2 YNNKEL (reference sequence). CDR3 in amino acids: CASSQGMHREHHYGYTF. Written as DNA, the CDR3 is TGTGCCAGCAGCCAAGGAATGCACAGAGAGCACCACTATGGCTACACCTTC.

The chain has TRBV7-3 and TRBJ2-1; D gene unclear. The CDR3 length is 13 residues. Trimming pared 2 bases from V and 8 bases from J, leaving 10 bases between. Looked up from germline, CDR1 is SGHTA and CDR2 is FQGTGA. The CDR3 bases are TGTGCCAGCAGCTTAGGTAACGGTTATGAGCAGTTCTTC. This translates into CASSLGNGYEQFF. The entire variable domain, with the rest obtained from reference TRBV7-3 and TRBJ2-1, is as follows: GAGVSQTPSNKVTEKGKYVELRCDPISGHTALYWYRQSLGQGPEFLIYFQGTGAADDSGLPNDRFFAVRPEGSVSTLKIQRTERGDSAVYLCASSLGNGYEQFFGPGTRLTVL.

The V call is TRBV10-3, the J call TRBJ2-1, with 12 bases identical to TRBD2. V trimming: 2 bases; J trimming: 4 bases; junction bases outside the gene matches: 3. This CDR3 is 16 amino acids long. CDR1 ENHRY and CDR2 SYGVKD come from the germline V gene. Written as DNA, the CDR3 is TGTGCCATCAGTGAGACGGGACTAGCGGGTTACAATGAGCAGTTCTTC. This codes for CAISETGLAGYNEQFF.

The V call is TRBV4-1, the J call TRBJ2-7; D may be TRBD2 (5 bases). The CDR3 sequence is 18 residues long. Germline lookup yields CDR1 MGHRA and CDR2 YSYEKL. V was trimmed by 1 base and J by 0 bases, leaving 19 bases between them. CDR3 sequence (DNA): TGCGCCAGCAGCCAAGTGAGGGAAGGCCAGAACCCCTCCTACGAGCAGTACTTC. The encoded protein is CASSQVREGQNPSYEQYF.